The table lists the clone carrying this T cell receptor (beta chain) with many counts. The target antigen is unknown. This library used roughly 370 ng RNA and molecular barcoded adaptors spanning alpha/delta and beta/gamma chains. TCRdb analysed the reads with MiXCR anew, one entry per CDR3 protein. The sample contains 30,000 to 50,000 distinct CDR3 sequences, 10% to 15% of which appear only once. The data were obtained in a study of read filtering for tumor transcriptome and immune sequencing. Study in general: RNA-seq yielded only about 75 to 1,300 TCR reads, IR-seq about 4.05 to 11 million.

Germline V CDR1 and CDR2: MNHNS, SASEGT. The V end lost 0 bases, the J end lost 2 bases, and 14 bases lay between the germline ends. CDR3 length: 16 residues. Study-wide points: IR-seq captured clonotypes deeper and more reliably than RNA-seq.

The chain uses TRBV6-1 and TRBJ2-7; D gene uncertain. The receptor comes from a donor over 35 with multiple myeloma. Sequenced material: a population of CD138-negative cells sorted from bone marrow. The CDR3 sequence: CASSEAAAENPYEQYF. In nucleotides, the CDR3 is TGTGCCAGCAGTGAAGCGGCGGCAGAGAACCCCTACGAGCAGTACTTC.